These 3 T cell receptor beta chains were sequenced from one sample in a study of blood T cell repertoires in COVID-19. Assay used: immunoSEQ multiplex PCR; TCRdb lists only in-frame clones, some missing. Of around 66,000 clones in the sample, around three quarters are singletons; the top ten hold about a tenth. The source material was peripheral blood. These receptors were taken from a human donor in a cohort sampled during active COVID-19.

The V gene is TRBV28, the J gene TRBJ2-7; 10 positions match TRBD1. Germline assignment: CDR1 MDHEN and CDR2 SYDVKM. The CDR3 length is 15 residues. V lost 2 bases to trimming and J lost 3 bases; unmatched junction nucleotides: 4. CDR3 residues: CASSLPGQGNYEQYF. CDR3 in DNA: TGTGCCAGCAGTTTACCGGGACAGGGGAACTACGAGCAGTACTTC.

This chain joins TRBV25-1 and TRBJ1-2; weak D call: TRBD1 (6 bases). This CDR3 has 17 residues. V dropped 4 bases and J dropped 4 bases, with 22 bases sitting between them. Germline V gene sequence: CDR1 MGHDK, CDR2 SYGVNS. CDR3 sequence reads: CASSGSQGSRGGYGYTF. CDR3 nucleotides: TGTGCCAGCAGTGGAAGCCAGGGGTCGAGGGGCGGCTATGGCTACACCTTC.

This clone was recorded once. V and J are TRBV7-2 and TRBJ2-7, with D maybe TRBD2 (6 bases). Germline lookup yields CDR1 SGHTA and CDR2 FQGNSA. The V end was cut by 4 bases, the J end by 3 bases, with 10 bases between. This CDR3 region has 13 residues. The CDR3 DNA reads as TGTGCCAGCAGCTCGCCGACTAGCTACGAGCAGTACTTC. It codes for CASSSPTSYEQYF.